This note documents a single T cell receptor (beta chain) sequence. Seattle cases were enrolled at active infection and followed longitudinally. This entry belongs to a study of blood T cell repertoires in COVID-19. At the level of the study: Sites across the United States, Italy and Spain contributed samples from acute and convalescent COVID-19. From T cells, B-cell-depleted T cells, or PBMCs came the material, which was cDNA or gDNA.

CDR3 length equals 13 residues. Deletions cut 4 bases from V and 4 bases from J, with 11 bases between. Original processing methods: Quantification of nucleated cells was approximated via reference gene primer amplification. The protocol was immunoSEQ multiplex PCR, while the TCRdb copy is restricted to in-frame clones and leaves out a portion. The V and J calls and clone size were taken over from that table, and D and trimming were inferred from the DNA. This sample has about 480,000 clones; 89% occur once, and the top ten carry around 0.9%. The source of this sequence is a man aged 18 to 30 with COVID-19, enrolled during active disease. Sequencing was carried out using peripheral blood. The chain uses TRBV12-3 or TRBV12-4 and TRBJ2-7, with D possibly TRBD2 on 6 matching bases. In DNA, the CDR3 is TGTGCCAGCAGTTCCGCCGGGGGATACGAGCAGTACTTC. It is translated as CASSSAGGYEQYF.